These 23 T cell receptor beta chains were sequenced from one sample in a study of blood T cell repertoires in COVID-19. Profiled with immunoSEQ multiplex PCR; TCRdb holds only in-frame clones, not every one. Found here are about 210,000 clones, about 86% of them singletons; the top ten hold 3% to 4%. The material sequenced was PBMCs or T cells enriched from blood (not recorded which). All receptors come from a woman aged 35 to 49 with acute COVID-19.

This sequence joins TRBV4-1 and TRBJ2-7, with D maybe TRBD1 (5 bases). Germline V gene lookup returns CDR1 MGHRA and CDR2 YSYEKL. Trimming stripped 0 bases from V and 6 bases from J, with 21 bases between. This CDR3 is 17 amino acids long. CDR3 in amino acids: CASSQDPEYLITGEQYF. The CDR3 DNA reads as TGCGCCAGCAGCCAAGATCCGGAATACCTTATAACAGGCGAGCAGTACTTC.

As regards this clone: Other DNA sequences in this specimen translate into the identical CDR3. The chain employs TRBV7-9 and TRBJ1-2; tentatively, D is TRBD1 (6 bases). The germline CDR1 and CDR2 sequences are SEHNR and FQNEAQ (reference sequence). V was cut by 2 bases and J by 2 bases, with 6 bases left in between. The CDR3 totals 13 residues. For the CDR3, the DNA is TGTGCCAGCAGCTTACAGGGGAACTATGGCTACACCTTC. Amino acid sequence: CASSLQGNYGYTF.

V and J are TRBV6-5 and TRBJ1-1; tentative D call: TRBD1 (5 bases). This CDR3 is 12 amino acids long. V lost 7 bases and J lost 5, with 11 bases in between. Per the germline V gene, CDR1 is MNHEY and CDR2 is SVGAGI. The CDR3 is CASTGYGTEAFF. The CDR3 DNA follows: TGTGCCAGCACAGGGTACGGGACTGAAGCTTTCTTT.

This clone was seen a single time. CDR3 protein: CASSLEGGFGSPLHF. CDR3 DNA: TGTGCCAGCAGCTTAGAGGGGGGGTTCGGTTCACCCCTCCACTTT. V is TRBV7-9 and J is TRBJ1-6, with TRBD1 as a possible D gene (6 bases). The CDR3 has 15 amino acids. The ends were cut back, 1 base at V and 9 bases at J, with 13 bases in the middle. Germline loops: CDR1 SEHNR, CDR2 FQNEAQ (reference sequence). Complete variable domain (other parts from reference TRBV7-9 and TRBJ1-6): DTGVSQNPRHKITKRGQNVTFRCDPISEHNRLYWYRQTLGQGPEFLTYFQNEAQLEKSRLLSDRFSAERPKGSFSTLEIQRTEQGDSAMYLCASSLEGGFGSPLHFGNGTRLTVT.

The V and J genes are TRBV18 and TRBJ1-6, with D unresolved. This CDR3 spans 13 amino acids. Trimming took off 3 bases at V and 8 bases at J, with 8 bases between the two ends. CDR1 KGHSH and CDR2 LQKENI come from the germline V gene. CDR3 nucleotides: TGTGCCAGCTCACCGATTGCGGATTCACCCCTCCACTTT. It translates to CASSPIADSPLHF.

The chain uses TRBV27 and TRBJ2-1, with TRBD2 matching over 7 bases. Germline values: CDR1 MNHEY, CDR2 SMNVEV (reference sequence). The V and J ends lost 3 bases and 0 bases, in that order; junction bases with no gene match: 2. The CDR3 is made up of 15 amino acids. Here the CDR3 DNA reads TGTGCCAGCAGTTTCGAGCGGGGCTCCTACAATGAGCAGTTCTTC. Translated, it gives CASSFERGSYNEQFF.

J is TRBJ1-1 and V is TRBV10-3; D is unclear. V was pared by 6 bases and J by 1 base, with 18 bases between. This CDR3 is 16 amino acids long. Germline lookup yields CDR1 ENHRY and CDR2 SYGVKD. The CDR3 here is CAISGNLARGNTEAFF. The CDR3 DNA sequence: TGTGCCATCAGCGGGAATCTGGCCCGGGGGAACACTGAAGCTTTCTTT.

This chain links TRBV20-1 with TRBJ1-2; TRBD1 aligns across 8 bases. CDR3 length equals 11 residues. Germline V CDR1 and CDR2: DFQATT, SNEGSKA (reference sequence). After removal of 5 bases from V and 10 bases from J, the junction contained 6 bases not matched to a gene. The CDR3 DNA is TGCAGTGCTGCAAGACAGGGGTTCTACACCTTC. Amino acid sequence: CSAARQGFYTF.

The CDR3 sequence is CASIKLAGHNEQFF. CDR3 sequence (DNA): TGTGCCAGCATTAAACTAGCGGGGCACAATGAGCAGTTCTTC. The chain links TRBV7-2 to TRBJ2-1; 10 bases are a match to TRBD2. The CDR3 loop spans 14 amino acids. V dropped 7 bases and J dropped 5; count of bases not matched to a gene: 5. Germline-derived CDR1 and CDR2 are SGHTA and FQGNSA.

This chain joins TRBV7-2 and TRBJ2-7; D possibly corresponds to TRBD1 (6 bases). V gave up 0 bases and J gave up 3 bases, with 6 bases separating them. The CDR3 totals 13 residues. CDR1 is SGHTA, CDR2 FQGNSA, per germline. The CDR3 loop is CASSLAGGYEQYF. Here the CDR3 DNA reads TGTGCCAGCAGCTTAGCAGGGGGCTACGAGCAGTACTTC.

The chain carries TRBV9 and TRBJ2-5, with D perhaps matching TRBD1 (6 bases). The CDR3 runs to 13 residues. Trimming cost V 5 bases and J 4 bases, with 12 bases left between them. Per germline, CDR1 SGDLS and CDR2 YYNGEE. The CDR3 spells CASSSNRAETQYF. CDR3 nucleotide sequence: TGTGCCAGCAGTTCCAACAGGGCAGAGACCCAGTACTTC.

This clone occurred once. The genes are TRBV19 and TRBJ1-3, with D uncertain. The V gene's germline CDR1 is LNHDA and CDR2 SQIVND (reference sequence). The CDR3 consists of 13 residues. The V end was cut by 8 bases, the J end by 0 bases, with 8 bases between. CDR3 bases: TGTGCCAGTTCCTTTCTCTCTGGAAACACCATATATTTT. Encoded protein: CASSFLSGNTIYF.

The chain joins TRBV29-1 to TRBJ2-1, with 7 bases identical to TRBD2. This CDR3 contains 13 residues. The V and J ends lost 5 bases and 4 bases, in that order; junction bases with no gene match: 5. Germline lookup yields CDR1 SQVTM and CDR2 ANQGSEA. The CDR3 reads CSVPWGGYNEQFF. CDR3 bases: TGCAGCGTTCCGTGGGGAGGGTACAATGAGCAGTTCTTC.

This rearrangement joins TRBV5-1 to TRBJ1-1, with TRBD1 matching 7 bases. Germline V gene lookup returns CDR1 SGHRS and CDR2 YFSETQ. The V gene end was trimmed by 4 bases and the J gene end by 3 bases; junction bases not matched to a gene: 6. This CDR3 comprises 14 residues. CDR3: CASSPGDRDTEAFF. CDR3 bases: TGCGCCAGCAGCCCGGGGGACAGAGACACTGAAGCTTTCTTT.

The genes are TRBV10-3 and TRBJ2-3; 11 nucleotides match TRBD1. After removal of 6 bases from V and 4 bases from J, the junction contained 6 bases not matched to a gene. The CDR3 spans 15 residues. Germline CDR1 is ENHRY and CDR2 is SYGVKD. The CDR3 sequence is CAIREDRGPADTQYF. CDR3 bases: TGTGCCATCAGGGAGGACAGGGGGCCGGCAGATACGCAGTATTTT.

The CDR3 nucleotides read TGTGCCAGCAGCTTCTCTAGCGGGAGGAACACCGGGGAGCTGTTTTTT. Its protein product is CASSFSSGRNTGELFF. The rearrangement uses TRBV7-3 and TRBJ2-2; TRBD2 agrees at 10 bases. Germline lookup yields CDR1 SGHTA and CDR2 FQGTGA. There are 16 residues in the CDR3. V was pared by 3 bases and J by 1 base, with 2 bases of the junction left unmatched.

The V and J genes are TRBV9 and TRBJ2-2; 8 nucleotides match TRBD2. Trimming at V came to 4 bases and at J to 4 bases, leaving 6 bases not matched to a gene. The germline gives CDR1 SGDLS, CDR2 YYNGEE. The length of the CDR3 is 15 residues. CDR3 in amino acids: CASSPRTSSTGELFF. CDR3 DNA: TGTGCCAGCAGCCCTCGGACTAGCTCCACCGGGGAGCTGTTTTTT. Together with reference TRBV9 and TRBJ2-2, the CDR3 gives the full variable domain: DSGVTQTPKHLITATGQRVTLRCSPRSGDLSVYWYQQSLDQGLQFLIQYYNGEERAKGNILERFSAQQFPDLHSELNLSSLELGDSALYFCASSPRTSSTGELFFGEGSRLTVL.

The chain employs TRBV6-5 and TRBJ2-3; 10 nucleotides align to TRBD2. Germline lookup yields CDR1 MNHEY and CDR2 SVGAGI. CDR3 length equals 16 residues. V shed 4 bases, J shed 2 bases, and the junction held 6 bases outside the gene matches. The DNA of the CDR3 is TGTGCCAGCAGTTCCGGACTAGCGGATCTCACAGATACGCAGTATTTT. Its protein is CASSSGLADLTDTQYF.

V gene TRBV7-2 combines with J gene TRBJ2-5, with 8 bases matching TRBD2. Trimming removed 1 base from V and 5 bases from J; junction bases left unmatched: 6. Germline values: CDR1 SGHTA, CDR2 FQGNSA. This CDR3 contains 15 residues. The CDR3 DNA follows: TGTGCCAGCAGCTTAGGACTAGCGCGGATCGAGACCCAGTACTTC. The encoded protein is CASSLGLARIETQYF.

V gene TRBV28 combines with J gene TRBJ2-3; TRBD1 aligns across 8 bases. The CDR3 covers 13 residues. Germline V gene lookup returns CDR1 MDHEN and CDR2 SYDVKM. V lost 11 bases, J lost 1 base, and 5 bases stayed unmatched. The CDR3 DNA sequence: TGTGCCGGACAGACAGGGGGCACAGATACGCAGTATTTT. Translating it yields CAGQTGGTDTQYF.

As DNA, the CDR3 is TGTGCCAGCAGCCCCCCCGGGAGGCTCCTCTACAATGAGCAGTTCTTC. The encoded protein is CASSPPGRLLYNEQFF. The chain is built from TRBV7-2 and TRBJ2-1; 7 bases are shared with TRBD2. Germline values: CDR1 SGHTA, CDR2 FQGNSA. Trimming removed 5 bases from V and 3 bases from J; junction bases left unmatched: 10. The CDR3 has 16 residues. Filled out from reference TRBV7-2 and TRBJ2-1, the complete variable domain reads GAGVSQSPSNKVTEKGKDVELRCDPISGHTALYWYRQSLGQGLEFLIYFQGNSAPDKSGLPSDRFSAERTGGSVSTLTIQRTQQEDSAVYLCASSPPGRLLYNEQFFGPGTRLTVL.

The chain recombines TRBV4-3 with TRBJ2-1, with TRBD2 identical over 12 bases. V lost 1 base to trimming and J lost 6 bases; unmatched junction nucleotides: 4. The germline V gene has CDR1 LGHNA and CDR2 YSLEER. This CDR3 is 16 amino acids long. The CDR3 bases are TGCGCCAGCAGCCAAGTCCCGACTAGCGGGAGCAATGAGCAGTTCTTC. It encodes CASSQVPTSGSNEQFF.

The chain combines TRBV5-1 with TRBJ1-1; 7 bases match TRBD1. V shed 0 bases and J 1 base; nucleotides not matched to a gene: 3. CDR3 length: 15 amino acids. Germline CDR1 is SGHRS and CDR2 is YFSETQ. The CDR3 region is CASSLVRGQNTEAFF. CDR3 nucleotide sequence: TGCGCCAGCAGCTTGGTGAGGGGGCAGAACACTGAAGCTTTCTTT.